A single sample is the source of the 32 T cell receptor beta chains below, sequenced in a study of CD8+ T cells in alopecia areata (dated 2018 in TCRdb). The meaning of the sample's time point label: roughly 24 weeks on oral tofacitinib. The sample's treatment or condition label, decoded: oral pan-JAK inhibitor, 5-10 mg twice daily. Receptor amplification or capture employed the immunoSEQ multiplex PCR assay. To provide template for TCR sequencing, every sample had RNA extracted and reverse transcribed into cDNA. TCRdb mirrors the immuneACCESS table, restricted to in-frame sequences. Some clones are absent from its copies; in checked studies, under half trace to an unresolved V gene, and the reason for the others is unknown. The table for this sample lists 200,000 or so clones; about three fifths of them were counted only once. The ten biggest clones cover 5.5% of the sample. The sample here was CD4+ T cells sorted from blood, taken at week 24, from a patient treated with tofacitinib. These receptors originate from a human donor with alopecia areata.

The chain carries TRBV4-3 and TRBJ2-1; 8 nucleotides match TRBD2. J gave up 7 bases and V 4 bases, and 6 bases lay outside the gene matches. Germline V gives CDR1 LGHNA, CDR2 YSLEER. This CDR3 contains 14 residues. The CDR3 region has the DNA TGCGCCAGCAGCCGCCGACTAGCGAGTAATGAGCAGTTCTTC. It codes for CASSRRLASNEQFF.

V and J are TRBV5-4 and TRBJ2-6, with a tentative D call TRBD2 (7 bases). This CDR3 is 18 amino acids long. V dropped 3 bases and J dropped 0 bases, with 16 bases sitting between them. The germline V gene has CDR1 SGHNT and CDR2 YYREEE (reference sequence). This CDR3 is CASSSPGGGYSGANVLTF. CDR3 DNA sequence: TGTGCCAGCAGCTCACCCGGCGGGGGCTACTCTGGGGCCAACGTCCTGACTTTC. The full variable domain, in which reference TRBV5-4 and TRBJ2-6 provide the parts outside the CDR3, is ETGVTQSPTHLIKTRGQQVTLRCSSQSGHNTVSWYQQALGQGPQFIFQYYREEENGRGNFPPRFSGLQFPNYSSELNVNALELDDSALYLCASSSPGGGYSGANVLTFGAGSRLTVL.

The chain uses TRBV27 and TRBJ1-2, with TRBD1 matching over 8 bases. CDR3 length equals 14 residues. J lost 7 bases, V lost 5 bases, and 9 bases had no gene match. Germline CDR1 reads MNHEY; CDR2 reads SMNVEV (reference sequence). CDR3 bases: TGTGCCAGCAGTCTACGGACAGGGTGGGGTGGCTACACCTTC. This sequence encodes CASSLRTGWGGYTF.

Only a few counts were recorded for this clone. The gene calls are TRBV6-5 and TRBJ2-7; D not resolved. Trimming removed 4 bases at V and 5 bases at J, with 6 bases between. The V gene's germline CDR1 is MNHEY and CDR2 SVGAGI. There are 11 residues in the CDR3. CDR3 bases: TGTGCCAGCAGTTTTAACCACGAGCAGTACTTC. It translates to CASSFNHEQYF.

By its share, this clone is medium-sized. This chain joins TRBV29-1 and TRBJ2-3, with TRBD1 as a possible D gene (5 bases). The CDR3 is made up of 12 amino acids. Trimming cost V 5 bases and J 2 bases, with 8 bases left between them. Germline V gives CDR1 SQVTM, CDR2 ANQGSEA. CDR3 protein: CSVSRDTDTQYF. The CDR3 nucleotides read TGCAGCGTTTCCAGGGACACAGATACGCAGTATTTT.

This clone was detected only a few times. The chain carries TRBV13 and TRBJ2-7; 7 nucleotides match TRBD1. Germline values: CDR1 PRHDT, CDR2 FYEKMQ (reference sequence). Trimming cost V 9 bases and J 3 bases; bases outside gene matches: 8. The CDR3 contains 13 residues. The CDR3 DNA follows: TGTGCCAGTGCCGGGACAGACATCTACGAGCAGTACTTC. Its translation is CASAGTDIYEQYF.

J is TRBJ1-2 and V is TRBV7-2, with D possibly being TRBD1 (5 bases). The germline CDR1 and CDR2 sequences are SGHTA and FQGNSA. CDR3 length equals 16 residues. V was cut by 4 bases and J by 6 bases, with 21 bases left in between. CDR3 sequence: CASSSDAGRQLNGYTF. The CDR3 coding sequence is TGTGCCAGCAGCTCTGACGCTGGGAGACAGTTGAATGGCTACACCTTC. Filled out from reference TRBV7-2 and TRBJ1-2, the complete variable domain reads GAGVSQSPSNKVTEKGKDVELRCDPISGHTALYWYRQSLGQGLEFLIYFQGNSAPDKSGLPSDRFSAERTGGSVSTLTIQRTQQEDSAVYLCASSSDAGRQLNGYTFGSGTRLTVV.

The chain is built from TRBV29-1 and TRBJ1-2; D not resolved. The CDR3 length is 10 residues. V shed 2 bases and J shed 6 bases, with 4 bases lying between them. CDR1 and CDR2 from the germline V gene are SQVTM and ANQGSEA. The CDR3 here is CSVETDGYTF. DNA of the CDR3: TGCAGCGTTGAAACCGATGGCTACACCTTC. Combining the CDR3 with reference TRBV29-1 and TRBJ1-2 gives the whole variable domain SAVISQKPSRDICQRGTSLTIQCQVDSQVTMMFWYRQQPGQSLTLIATANQGSEATYESGFVIDKFPISRPNLTFSTLTVSNMSPEDSSIYLCSVETDGYTFGSGTRLTVV.

The rearrangement joins TRBV25-1 to TRBJ1-1, with unresolved D. CDR1 is MGHDK and CDR2 is SYGVNS in the germline V gene. This CDR3 has 11 residues. The V gene lost 8 bases and the J gene lost 1 base, with 5 bases spanning the gap. CDR3 region: CASRQNTEAFF. CDR3 DNA: TGTGCCAGCCGCCAGAACACTGAAGCTTTCTTT.

The V and J genes are TRBV2 and TRBJ2-5; D gene ambiguous. V lost 5 bases to trimming and J lost 0 bases, with 13 bases between them. Germline loops: CDR1 SNHLY, CDR2 FYNNEI. The CDR3 is 15 amino acids. CDR3: CASSPRRVNQETQYF. CDR3 nucleotide sequence: TGTGCCAGCAGTCCGCGCCGGGTAAACCAAGAGACCCAGTACTTC.

The chain links TRBV29-1 to TRBJ2-1; TRBD1 agrees at 7 bases. V gave up 7 bases and J gave up 5 bases; unmatched junction bases: 5. The length of the CDR3 is 12 residues. Germline lookup yields CDR1 SQVTM and CDR2 ANQGSEA. CDR3 DNA sequence: TGCAGCGCCTGGGACAGAAACAATGAGCAGTTCTTC. Protein sequence: CSAWDRNNEQFF.

V usage is TRBV5-4 and J usage is TRBJ2-7; D uncertain. There are 13 residues in the CDR3. CDR1 is SGHNT and CDR2 is YYREEE in the germline V gene (reference sequence). Trimming shortened V by 2 bases and J by 0 bases, and 6 bases separated the two germline ends. This chain's CDR3 is CASSLGSSYEQYF. CDR3 nucleotides: TGTGCCAGCAGCTTAGGCAGCTCCTACGAGCAGTACTTC.

The chain uses TRBV29-1 and TRBJ1-4; 7 bases agree with TRBD1. The CDR3 has 13 residues. CDR1 SQVTM and CDR2 ANQGSEA come from the germline V gene. The J segment lost 5 bases and the V segment lost 7 bases, leaving 7 bases of the junction unmatched. The CDR3: CSARGGGNEKLFF. The CDR3 DNA sequence: TGCAGCGCCCGCGGAGGGGGCAATGAAAAACTGTTTTTT.

The gene calls are TRBV25-1 and TRBJ2-2; D might be TRBD2 (6 bases). The CDR3 runs to 16 residues. Per the germline V gene, CDR1 is MGHDK and CDR2 is SYGVNS. V gave up 3 bases and J gave up 3 bases, with 14 bases separating them. The CDR3 sequence: CASSDVWGDYTGELFF. CDR3 in DNA: TGTGCCAGCAGTGATGTATGGGGGGATTACACCGGGGAGCTGTTTTTT.

The chain joins TRBV7-2 to TRBJ2-1, with 8 nucleotides matching TRBD2. This CDR3 has 16 residues. V was clipped by 4 bases and J by 7 bases; unmatched bases: 12. Germline lookup yields CDR1 SGHTA and CDR2 FQGNSA. CDR3 in DNA: TGTGCCAGCAGCTCGTTCGGAGCGGGAGAGAGGAATGAGCAGTTCTTC. As protein: CASSSFGAGERNEQFF. The full variable domain, in which reference TRBV7-2 and TRBJ2-1 provide the parts outside the CDR3, is GAGVSQSPSNKVTEKGKDVELRCDPISGHTALYWYRQSLGQGLEFLIYFQGNSAPDKSGLPSDRFSAERTGGSVSTLTIQRTQQEDSAVYLCASSSFGAGERNEQFFGPGTRLTVL.

The chain couples TRBV10-3 to TRBJ2-5; 7 nucleotides match TRBD1. The CDR3 covers 15 residues. Germline trimming cut 4 bases from V and 3 bases from J; bases unmatched to any gene: 8. In germline, CDR1 is ENHRY, CDR2 SYGVKD. DNA of the CDR3: TGTGCCATCAGTGGACCGGGACAGCGAAAAGAGACCCAGTACTTC. Translation: CAISGPGQRKETQYF.

The rearrangement uses TRBV29-1 and TRBJ1-1, with D possibly TRBD1 on 5 matching bases. Germline CDR1 reads SQVTM; CDR2 reads ANQGSEA. The V end lost 6 bases, the J end lost 3 bases, and 14 bases lay between the germline ends. The CDR3 has 13 residues. DNA of the CDR3: TGCAGCGTGAGTAAGGGGCGCGACACTGAAGCTTTCTTT. Encoded protein: CSVSKGRDTEAFF. Drawing the rest from reference TRBV29-1 and TRBJ1-1, the complete variable domain is SAVISQKPSRDICQRGTSLTIQCQVDSQVTMMFWYRQQPGQSLTLIATANQGSEATYESGFVIDKFPISRPNLTFSTLTVSNMSPEDSSIYLCSVSKGRDTEAFFGQGTRLTVV.

This clone has a handful of counts. This sequence joins TRBV14 and TRBJ1-1; 7 bases line up with TRBD1. The CDR3 sequence is 15 residues long. Per germline, CDR1 SGHDN and CDR2 FVKESK. Trimming removed 7 bases from V and 2 bases from J; junction bases left unmatched: 10. CDR3 in amino acids: CASTLIRTGNTEAFF. CDR3 DNA: TGTGCCAGCACTCTTATCAGGACAGGAAACACTGAAGCTTTCTTT.

This clone showed up just once. CDR3 nucleotides: TGTGCCAGCAGTTACGGACCCCGACAGGAGACCCAGTACTTC. As protein: CASSYGPRQETQYF. This sequence joins TRBV6-6 and TRBJ2-5; tentatively, D is TRBD1 (5 bases). The CDR3 spans 14 residues. V was shortened by 2 bases and J by 5 bases, with 12 bases between the two germline ends. Germline values: CDR1 MNHNY, CDR2 SVGAGI (reference sequence).

The V gene is TRBV6-6, the J gene TRBJ1-2; D call uncertain. V lost 6 bases to trimming and J lost 0 bases, with 17 bases between them. The CDR3 is made up of 16 amino acids. From germline, CDR1 is MNHNY and CDR2 SVGAGI (reference sequence). CDR3 coding DNA: TGTGCCAGCAGATCACGATGGCAGCCCGCTAACTATGGCTACACCTTC. As protein: CASRSRWQPANYGYTF.

The V gene is TRBV9, the J gene TRBJ1-1; the D is unclear. Trimming removed 0 bases at V and 8 bases at J, with 11 bases between. CDR1 is SGDLS, CDR2 YYNGEE, per germline. CDR3 length equals 13 residues. The CDR3 DNA is TGTGCCAGCAGCGTAGCGCCCTCCGGGGAAGCTTTCTTT. This codes for CASSVAPSGEAFF.

The chain combines TRBV7-9 with TRBJ2-7, with D possibly TRBD2 on 6 matching bases. The germline CDR1 and CDR2 sequences are SEHNR and FQNEAQ (reference sequence). Trimming shortened V by 4 bases and J by 0 bases, and 16 bases separated the two germline ends. The length of the CDR3 is 16 residues. The CDR3 sequence: CASSSISGALSYEQYF. The CDR3 DNA is TGTGCCAGCAGCTCAATTAGCGGAGCCCTCTCCTACGAGCAGTACTTC.

This clone has just one count. CDR3 region: CASSRDSRNEKLFF. The DNA of the CDR3 is TGTGCCAGCAGCCGCGACAGCCGTAATGAAAAACTGTTTTTT. The chain recombines TRBV7-9 with TRBJ1-4, with D perhaps TRBD1 (5 bases). CDR3 size: 14 residues. Between the trimmed V and J ends, which lost 5 bases and 4 bases, there was a span of 11 bases. The germline V gene has CDR1 SEHNR and CDR2 FQNEAQ (reference sequence).

The chain links TRBV27 to TRBJ2-3; 9 bases match TRBD2. CDR3 length: 18 amino acids. Germline trimming cut 3 bases from V and 5 bases from J; bases unmatched to any gene: 15. The germline V gene has CDR1 MNHEY and CDR2 SMNVEV (reference sequence). CDR3 region: CASSFRLAGSPRGDTQYF. The CDR3 DNA is TGTGCCAGCAGTTTTCGGCTAGCGGGATCCCCCAGGGGAGATACGCAGTATTTT.

The rearrangement links TRBV6-6 to TRBJ2-1, with TRBD1 matching 7 bases. Germline CDR1 is MNHNY and CDR2 is SVGAGI (reference sequence). The CDR3 is made up of 13 amino acids. Unmatched junction bases numbered 8, after V lost 11 bases and J lost 4 bases. This CDR3 is CAVWDRAYNEQFF. CDR3 sequence (DNA): TGTGCCGTTTGGGACAGAGCATACAATGAGCAGTTCTTC.

J is TRBJ2-2 and V is TRBV23-1, with D tentatively TRBD1 (5 bases). TRBV23-1 is filed as an ORF, its function uncertain. Trimming cost V 4 bases and J 1 base, with 10 bases left between them. This CDR3 comprises 15 residues. As DNA, the CDR3 is TGCGCCAGCAGTCCAGACAGCTTGAACACCGGGGAGCTGTTTTTT. Protein: CASSPDSLNTGELFF.

In this sample, this clone turned up a few times. The rearrangement joins TRBV5-6 to TRBJ1-1; tentative D call: TRBD1 (6 bases). Trimming took 1 base from V and 5 from J, leaving 12 bases between them. Germline-derived CDR1 and CDR2 are SGHDT and YYEEEE. The CDR3 covers 14 residues. CDR3 DNA: TGTGCCAGCAGCTTGTCACAGGGTCGGACTGAAGCTTTCTTT. Protein sequence: CASSLSQGRTEAFF.

This chain connects TRBV9 to TRBJ2-7, with 7 bases lining up with TRBD1. J gave up 0 bases and V 0 bases, and 6 bases lay outside the gene matches. The CDR3 totals 16 residues. Germline assignment: CDR1 SGDLS and CDR2 YYNGEE. CDR3 bases: TGTGCCAGCAGCGTAGGAGACAGGGACCCCTCCTACGAGCAGTACTTC. This codes for CASSVGDRDPSYEQYF.

This rearrangement joins TRBV4-3 to TRBJ2-4, with unresolved D. V was clipped by 0 bases and J by 2 bases, with 17 bases between them. CDR1 LGHNA and CDR2 YSLEER come from the germline V gene. The CDR3 is 18 amino acids. CDR3: CASSQDLRQAPTKNIQYF. CDR3 DNA sequence: TGCGCCAGCAGCCAAGATCTTAGGCAGGCTCCAACCAAAAACATTCAGTACTTC.

CDR3 loop: CAWSPDLYGYTF. The CDR3 DNA follows: TGTGCCTGGAGTCCGGACCTCTATGGCTACACCTTC. The chain joins TRBV30 to TRBJ1-2; unclear D gene. The CDR3 is made up of 12 amino acids. Germline V gives CDR1 GTSNPN, CDR2 SVGIG (reference sequence). Trimming removed 2 bases at V and 4 bases at J, with 8 bases between. Based on the CDR3 plus reference TRBV30 and TRBJ1-2, the full variable domain is SQTIHQWPATLVQPVGSPLSLECTVEGTSNPNLYWYRQAAGRGLQLLFYSVGIGQISSEVPQNLSASRPQDRQFILSSKKLLLSDSGFYLCAWSPDLYGYTFGSGTRLTVV.

J is TRBJ2-5 and V is TRBV7-7, with 13 bases that match TRBD2. Germline CDR1 SSHAT, CDR2 FNYEAQ (reference sequence). With 5 bases clipped from V and 8 bases from J, the junction kept 11 bases outside the gene matches. CDR3 length equals 16 residues. As DNA, the CDR3 is TGTGCCAGCAGCCATGGGACTAGCGGGGTTTCTCGTACCCAGTACTTC. Its protein product is CASSHGTSGVSRTQYF.

The V gene is TRBV5-1, the J gene TRBJ2-3; TRBD2 aligns across 7 bases. Looked up from germline, CDR1 is SGHRS and CDR2 is YFSETQ. With V trimmed by 7 bases and J by 2 bases, 7 bases remained unmatched. The CDR3 is 14 residues long. CDR3 in amino acids: CASGIRGDTDTQYF. The CDR3 region has the DNA TGCGCCAGCGGAATCCGGGGGGACACAGATACGCAGTATTTT. The whole variable domain, remainder taken from reference TRBV5-1 and TRBJ2-3, is KAGVTQTPRYLIKTRGQQVTLSCSPISGHRSVSWYQQTPGQGLQFLFEYFSETQRNKGNFPGRFSGRQFSNSRSEMNVSTLELGDSALYLCASGIRGDTDTQYFGPGTRLTVL.